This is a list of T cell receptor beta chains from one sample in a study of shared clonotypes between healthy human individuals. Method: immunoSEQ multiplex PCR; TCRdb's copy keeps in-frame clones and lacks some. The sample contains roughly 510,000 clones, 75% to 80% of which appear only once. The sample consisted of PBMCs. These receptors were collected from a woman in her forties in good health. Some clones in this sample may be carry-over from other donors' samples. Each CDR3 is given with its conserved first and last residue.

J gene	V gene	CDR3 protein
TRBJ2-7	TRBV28	CASSLLGSSGSYEQYF
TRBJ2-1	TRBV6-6	CASSYVASGVNEQFF
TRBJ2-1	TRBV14	CASSQVRPKRSSSYNEQFF
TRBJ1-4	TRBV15	CATSKGRADKLFF
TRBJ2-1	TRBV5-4	CASSWGGTYNEQFF
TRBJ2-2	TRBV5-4	CASSSASLRNTGELFF
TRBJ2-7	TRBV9	CASSVELAGTYEQYF
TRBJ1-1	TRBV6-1	CASQPGGGTEAFF
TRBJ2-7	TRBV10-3	CAISDPTAYEQYF
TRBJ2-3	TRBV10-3	CAISWRMDTQYF
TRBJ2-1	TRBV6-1	CASSDEAGEYNEQFF
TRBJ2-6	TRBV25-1	CASSERISGANVLTF
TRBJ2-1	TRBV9	CASSVARSNEQFF
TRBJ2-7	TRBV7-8	CASSFPYEQYF
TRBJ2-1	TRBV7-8	CASSVVEAYNEQFF
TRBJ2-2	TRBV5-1	CASSLTGFGELFF
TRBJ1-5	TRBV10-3	CAAQQGQGQPQHF
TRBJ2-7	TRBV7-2	CASSPGAPSGMGYEQYF
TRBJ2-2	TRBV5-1	CASSLAGGAAGELFF
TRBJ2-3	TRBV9	CASSVALASTDTQYF
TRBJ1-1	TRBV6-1	CASTEMRGSTEAFF
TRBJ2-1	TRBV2	CASSYTGSGEQFF
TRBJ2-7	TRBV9	CASSVGTSELYEQYF
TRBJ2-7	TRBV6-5	CASSYYDGEQYF
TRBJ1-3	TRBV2	CASSVAERISGNTIYF
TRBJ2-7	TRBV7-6	CASSSQGTGAHEQYF
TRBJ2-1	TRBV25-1	CASSGGASQNYNEQFF
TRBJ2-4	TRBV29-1	CSVEDRRGRAKNIQYF
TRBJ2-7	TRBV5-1	CASSLVAGRLYEQYF
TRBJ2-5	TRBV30	CAWRRVSAETQYF
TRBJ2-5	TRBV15	CATSKGLAGTQYF
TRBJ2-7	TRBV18	CASSLTYRDSYEQYF
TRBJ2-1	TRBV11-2	CASSLRELAGIRHNEQFF
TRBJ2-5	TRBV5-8	CASSLQGQGQETQYF
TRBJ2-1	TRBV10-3	CAISESTPGWSYNEQFF
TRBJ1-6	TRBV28	CASSSPADYSPLHF